This TCR beta chain stems from a study of tumor and adjacent non-tumor tissue in lung cancer. Turning to the study itself: On average, productive TCRbeta reads reached some 4.4 million per sample.

As to this clonotype: Its antigen remains unidentified. A read error may account for a junction end that differs from germline.

The library came from three nested PCR rounds adapted from ARM-PCR protocols. One entry per CDR3 protein, called by TCRdb with MiXCR from the multiplex PCR reads. The sample includes 90,000 to 100,000 distinct CDR3 sequences, 75% to 90% of them seen just once. The template was RNA from unsorted bulk tissue. Distant lung tissue was collected more than 3 cm away from the tumor edge. Between August and November 2014, newly diagnosed, chemotherapy-naive lung cancer patients underwent thoracic surgery in China. General study points: Tumor repertoires had a smaller top 100 clone share than normal lung.

Germline lookup yields CDR1 SGHAT and CDR2 FQDESV (reference sequence). This CDR3 region has 15 residues. Source material: distant non-tumor lung tissue. The receptor was isolated from a man between 60 and 75 years old with small cell lung cancer. The chain uses TRBV11-1 and TRBJ2-4; D possibly corresponds to TRBD1 (5 bases). In DNA form, the CDR3 reads TGTGCCAGCAGCTTAGTACAGACAGCCATAAACATTCAGTACTTC. Translation: CASSLVQTAINIQYF.